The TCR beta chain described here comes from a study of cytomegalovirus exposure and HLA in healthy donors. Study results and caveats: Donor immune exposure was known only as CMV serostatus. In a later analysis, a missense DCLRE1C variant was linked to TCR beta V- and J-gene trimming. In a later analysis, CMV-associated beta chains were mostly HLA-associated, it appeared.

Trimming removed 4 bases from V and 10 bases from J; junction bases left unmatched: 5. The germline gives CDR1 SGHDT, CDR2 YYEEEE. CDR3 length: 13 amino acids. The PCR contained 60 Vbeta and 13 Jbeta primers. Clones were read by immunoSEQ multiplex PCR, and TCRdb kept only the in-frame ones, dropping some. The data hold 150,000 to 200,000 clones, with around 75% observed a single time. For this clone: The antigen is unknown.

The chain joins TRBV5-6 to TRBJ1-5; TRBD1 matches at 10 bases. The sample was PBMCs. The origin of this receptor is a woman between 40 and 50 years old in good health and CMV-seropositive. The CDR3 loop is CASSGQGVGPQHF. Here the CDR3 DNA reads TGTGCCAGCAGCGGACAGGGGGTAGGACCCCAGCATTTT.